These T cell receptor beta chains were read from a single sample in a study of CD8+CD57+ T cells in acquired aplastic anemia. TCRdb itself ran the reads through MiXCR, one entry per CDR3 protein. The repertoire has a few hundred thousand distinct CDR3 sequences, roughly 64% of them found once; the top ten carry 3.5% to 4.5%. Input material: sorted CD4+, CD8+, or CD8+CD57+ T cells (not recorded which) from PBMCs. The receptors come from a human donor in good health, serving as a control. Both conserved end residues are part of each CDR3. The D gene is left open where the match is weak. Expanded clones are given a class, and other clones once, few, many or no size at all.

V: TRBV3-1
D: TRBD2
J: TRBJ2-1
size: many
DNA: TGTGCCAGCAGCCAAGAACCGCTAGCGGGTTACAATGAGCAGTTCTTC
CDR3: CASSQEPLAGYNEQFF

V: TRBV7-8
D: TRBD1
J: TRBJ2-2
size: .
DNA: TGTGCCAGCAGCTTAGAACCGGCAGGGGGGCTGTTTTTT
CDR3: CASSLEPAGGLFF

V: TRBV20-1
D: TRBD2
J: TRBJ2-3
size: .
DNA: TGCAGTGTTAGGGGACTAGCGGGGGGGCAAGCAGATATGCAGTATTTT
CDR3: CSVRGLAGGQADMQYF

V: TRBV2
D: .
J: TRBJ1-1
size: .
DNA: TGTGCCAGCCGCCGGAGAACTGATCACCCCTGGGAGCTGCTTTTT
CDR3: CASRRRTDHPWELLF

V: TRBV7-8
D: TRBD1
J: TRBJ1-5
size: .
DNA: TGTGCCAGCAGCTTAGGACAGGGGGCAAATCAGCCCCAGCATTTT
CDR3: CASSLGQGANQPQHF

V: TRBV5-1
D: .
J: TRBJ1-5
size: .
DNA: TGCGCCAGCAGCTCCCAGCCAAGTCGGCCCCAGCATTTT
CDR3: CASSSQPSRPQHF

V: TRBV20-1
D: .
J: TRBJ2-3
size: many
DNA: TGCAGTTGGGACTCGAGGTCCCCGAAGAGCGGGCGCACAGATACGCAGTATTTT
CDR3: CSWDSRSPKSGRTDTQYF

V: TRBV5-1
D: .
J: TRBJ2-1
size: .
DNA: TGCGCCAGCAGCCTCACAGGAGAGCAGACCTTC
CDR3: CASSLTGEQTF

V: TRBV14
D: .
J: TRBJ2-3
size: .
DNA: TGTGCCAGCAGCGTACAGACGAACACTGATACGCACTATTTT
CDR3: CASSVQTNTDTHYF

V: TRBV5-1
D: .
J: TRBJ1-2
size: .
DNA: TGCGCCAGCAGCTTGGCCCAGGTTAGCACCTATGGCTACACCTTC
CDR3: CASSLAQVSTYGYTF

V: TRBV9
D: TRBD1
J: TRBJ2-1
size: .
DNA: TGTGCCAGCAGCCTTACATCGACAGGGGCTAGCAATGAGCAGTTCTTC
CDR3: CASSLTSTGASNEQFF

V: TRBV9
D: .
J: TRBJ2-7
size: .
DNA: TGCGCCAGCAGCCCGCCACGGAGCTCCTACGAGCAGTACTTC
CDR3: CASSPPRSSYEQYF

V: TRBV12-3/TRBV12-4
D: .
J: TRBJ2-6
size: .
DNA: .
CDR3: CASSVGSGHYFGPF

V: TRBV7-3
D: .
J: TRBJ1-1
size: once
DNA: TGTGCCAGCAGCTTAGCGTCCGGCCGGGGGGGGGCTCACACTGAAGCTTTCTTT
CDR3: CASSLASGRGGAHTEAFF

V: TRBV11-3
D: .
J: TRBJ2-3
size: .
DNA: TGTGCCAGCTGCTTAGGCCCCATGCCGCAGTATTTT
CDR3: CASCLGPMPQYF

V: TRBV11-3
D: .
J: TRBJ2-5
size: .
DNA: TGTGCCAGCAGCGCCCGGGGGCTTGAGACCCAGTACTTC
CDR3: CASSARGLETQYF

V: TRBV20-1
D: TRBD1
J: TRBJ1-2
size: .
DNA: TGCAGTGCTACGGGACAGAACTACGAGCATGGCTACACCTTC
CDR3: CSATGQNYEHGYTF

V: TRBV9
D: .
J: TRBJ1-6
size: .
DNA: TGTGCCAGCAGCGTAGGGACCCCGGGGCGGGGAAATGCACCCCTCCACTTT
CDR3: CASSVGTPGRGNAPLHF

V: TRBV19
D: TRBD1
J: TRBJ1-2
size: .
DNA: TGTGCCAGTAGTATAGACGCAGGACAGGGGAAGGCCTATGGCTACACCTTC
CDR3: CASSIDAGQGKAYGYTF

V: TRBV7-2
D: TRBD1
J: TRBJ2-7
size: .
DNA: TGTGCCAACAGCTGGCCCACCCCCACCAGGGGGCCTTACGAGCAGTACTTC
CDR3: CANSWPTPTRGPYEQYF

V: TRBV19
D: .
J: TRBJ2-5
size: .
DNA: TGTGCCAGTAGTTCCGGGACGTCAAGTTCCGAGACCCAGTACTTC
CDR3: CASSSGTSSSETQYF

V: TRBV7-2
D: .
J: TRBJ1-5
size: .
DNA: TGTGCCAGCACTCAAAGGGCAGGATGGGGACGCGCAGATACACAGCATTTT
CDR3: CASTQRAGWGRADTQHF

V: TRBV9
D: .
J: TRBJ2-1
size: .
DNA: TGTGCCAGCAGCTCCCACGGGGAACTGAACTACGATCCGTTCTTC
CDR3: CASSSHGELNYDPFF

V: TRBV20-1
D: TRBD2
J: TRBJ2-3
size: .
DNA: TGCAGTGCCAGCAGTGTGGAGCGGGGGGGTACGCAGTATTTT
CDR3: CSASSVERGGTQYF

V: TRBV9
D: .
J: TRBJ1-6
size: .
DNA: TGTGCCAGCAGCCTGAGTCGCCAGAGGAAAGAACACTTCCACTTT
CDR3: CASSLSRQRKEHFHF

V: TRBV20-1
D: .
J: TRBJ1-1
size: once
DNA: TGCAGTGCTAGGGAGGGGGGAGAGACGCACACTGAAGCTTTCTTT
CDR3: CSAREGGETHTEAFF

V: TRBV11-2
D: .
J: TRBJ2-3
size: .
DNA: TGTGCCAGCAGCTTAGATGGACTTAGCACAGATACGCAGTATTTT
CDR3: CASSLDGLSTDTQYF

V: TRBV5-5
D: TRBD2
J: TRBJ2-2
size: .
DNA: TGTGCCAGCAGTTTGGGGGGGTGGCACTCCGGGGAGCTGTTTTTT
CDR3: CASSLGGWHSGELFF

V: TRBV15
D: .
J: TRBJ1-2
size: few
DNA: TGTGCCACCAGCAGAGAAGTCGGGACGGTCGATGGCTACACCTTC
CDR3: CATSREVGTVDGYTF

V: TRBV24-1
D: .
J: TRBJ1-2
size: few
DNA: TGTGCCACCTGGCCGCACTGGAACACCTTC
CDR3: CATWPHWNTF

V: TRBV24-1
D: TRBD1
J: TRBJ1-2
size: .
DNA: TGTGCCACCAGTGATTACAGGGGGCAGTATGGCTACACCTTC
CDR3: CATSDYRGQYGYTF

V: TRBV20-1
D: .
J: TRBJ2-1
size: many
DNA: TGCAGTGCTGGGGCTGGGACCCCTAACAATGAGCAGTTCTTC
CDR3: CSAGAGTPNNEQFF

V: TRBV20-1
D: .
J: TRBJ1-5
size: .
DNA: TGCAGTGCTAGAGTAGACGGGGATCAGCCCCAGCATTTT
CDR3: CSARVDGDQPQHF

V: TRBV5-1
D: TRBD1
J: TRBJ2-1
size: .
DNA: TGTGCCAGCAGCCCGCGACGACAGGGGGCGAATGAGCAGTTCTTC
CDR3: CASSPRRQGANEQFF

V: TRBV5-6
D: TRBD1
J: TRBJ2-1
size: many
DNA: TGTGCCAGCAGCTCCACAGGGGGTTTCGATGAGCAGTTCTTC
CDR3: CASSSTGGFDEQFF

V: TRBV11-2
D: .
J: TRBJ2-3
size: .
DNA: TGTGCCAGCAGCTTAGGAGGGCGTGTAGATACGCAGTATTTT
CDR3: CASSLGGRVDTQYF

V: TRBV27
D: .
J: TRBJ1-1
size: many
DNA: TGTGCCAGCAGTACCACCGACAGGAACATGAACACTGAAGCTTTCTTT
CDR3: CASSTTDRNMNTEAFF

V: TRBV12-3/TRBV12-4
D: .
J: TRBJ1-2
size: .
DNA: TGTGCCAGCACTATGCCCGACAGGAACTATGGCTACACCTTC
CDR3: CASTMPDRNYGYTF

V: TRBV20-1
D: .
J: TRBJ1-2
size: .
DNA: TGCAGTGCTAGCTTATGGAGGGAGGCGAATGGCTACACCTTC
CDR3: CSASLWREANGYTF

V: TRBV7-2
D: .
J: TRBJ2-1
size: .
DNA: TGTGCCAGCAGCCCCGGGCCAAAGGGAGCCTACGAGGAGCAGTTCTTC
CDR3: CASSPGPKGAYEEQFF

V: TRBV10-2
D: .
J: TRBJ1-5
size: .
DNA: TGCGCCAGCAGTGAGTCAGCAGTTTTGCCCCAGCATTTT
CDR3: CASSESAVLPQHF

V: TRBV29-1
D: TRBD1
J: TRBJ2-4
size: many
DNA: TGCAGCGCCTCGACAGGGGAAGGGAACATTCAGTACTTC
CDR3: CSASTGEGNIQYF

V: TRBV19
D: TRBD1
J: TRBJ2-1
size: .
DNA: TGTGCCAGTAGTATCCCCGGGACAGGGGGATACAATGAGCAGTTCTTC
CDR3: CASSIPGTGGYNEQFF

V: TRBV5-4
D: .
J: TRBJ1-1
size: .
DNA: TGTGCCAGCAGCTCTGAGGGGTCAGCTTTCTTT
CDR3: CASSSEGSAFF

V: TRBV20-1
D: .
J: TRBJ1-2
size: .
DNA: TGCAGTGCTAGGAATCCGAGGATGGCTGAATGGCCTGGCTACACCTTC
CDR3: CSARNPRMAEWPGYTF

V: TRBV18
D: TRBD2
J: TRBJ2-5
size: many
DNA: TGTGCCAGCTCACCAATGCGGGGGACCCAAGAGACCCAGTACTTC
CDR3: CASSPMRGTQETQYF

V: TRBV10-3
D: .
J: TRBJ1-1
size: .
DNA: TGTGCCATCAGTGAGTCGAACAGGGACACTGAAGCTTTCTTT
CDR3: CAISESNRDTEAFF

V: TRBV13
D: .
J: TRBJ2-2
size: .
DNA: TGTGCCAGCAGCTTAAGGACTGGTGACACCGGGGAGCTGTTTTTT
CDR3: CASSLRTGDTGELFF

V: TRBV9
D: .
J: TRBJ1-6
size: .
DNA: TGTGCCAGCAGCGTACGCGCCCCCTATACTTCACTCCACTTT
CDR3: CASSVRAPYTSLHF

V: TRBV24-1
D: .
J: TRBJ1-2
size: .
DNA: TGTGCCACCAGTGATGGGACTGGCTACACCTTC
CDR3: CATSDGTGYTF

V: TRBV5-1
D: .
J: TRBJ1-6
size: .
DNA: TGCGCCAGCAGCTTGGACTCCAGGGAGGGTTCACCCCTCCACTTT
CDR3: CASSLDSREGSPLHF

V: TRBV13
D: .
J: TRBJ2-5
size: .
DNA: TGTGCCAGCAGCGCCCTAGGGACCCAGTACTTC
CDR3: CASSALGTQYF

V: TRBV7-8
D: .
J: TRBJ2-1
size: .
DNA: TGTGCCAGCAGCCCCGATCGCACCTACAAAGCGCAGTTCTTC
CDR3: CASSPDRTYKAQFF

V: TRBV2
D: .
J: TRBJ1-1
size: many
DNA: TGTGCCAGCAGTGAACTCGCGGGATCTGGAGCTTTCTTT
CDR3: CASSELAGSGAFF

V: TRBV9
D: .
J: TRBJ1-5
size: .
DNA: TGTGCCAGCAGCGTCACCAATCAGCCCCAGCATTTT
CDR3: CASSVTNQPQHF

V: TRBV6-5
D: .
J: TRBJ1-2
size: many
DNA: TGTGCCAGCAGTTACGTGAACCACTATGGCTACACCTTC
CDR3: CASSYVNHYGYTF

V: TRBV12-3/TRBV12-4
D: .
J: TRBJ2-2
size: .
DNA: TGTGCCAGCGGCGCAACAGGCGCGAGGACCGGGGAGCTGTTTTTT
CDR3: CASGATGARTGELFF

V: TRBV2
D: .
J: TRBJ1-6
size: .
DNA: TGTGCCAGCAGAGACCAGGGGTCAAATTCACCCCTCCACTTT
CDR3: CASRDQGSNSPLHF